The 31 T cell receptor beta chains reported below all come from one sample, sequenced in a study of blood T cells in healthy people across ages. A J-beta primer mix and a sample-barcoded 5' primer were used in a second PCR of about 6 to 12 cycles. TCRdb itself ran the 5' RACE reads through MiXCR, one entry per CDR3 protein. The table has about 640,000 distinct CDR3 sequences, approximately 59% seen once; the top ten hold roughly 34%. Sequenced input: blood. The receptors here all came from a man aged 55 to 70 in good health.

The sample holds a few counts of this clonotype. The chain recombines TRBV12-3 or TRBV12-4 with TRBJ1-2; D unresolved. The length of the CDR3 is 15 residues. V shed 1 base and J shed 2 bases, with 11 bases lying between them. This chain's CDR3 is CASSLDSRPNYGYTF. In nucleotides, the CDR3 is TGTGCCAGCAGTTTAGACAGCCGCCCAAACTATGGCTACACCTTC.

Here the CDR3 reads CASSRGAVSGETQYF. In DNA, the CDR3 is TGTGCCAGCAGCAGAGGGGCCGTATCGGGAGAGACCCAGTACTTC. The V and J genes are TRBV7-6 and TRBJ2-5; D assignment may be TRBD1 or TRBD2 (5 bases each). Germline assignment: CDR1 SGHVS and CDR2 FNYEAQ. This CDR3 region has 15 residues. The V end lost 5 bases, the J end lost 4 bases, and 17 bases lay between the germline ends.

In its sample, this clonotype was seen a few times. CDR3 in DNA: TGTGCCAGCGGATCCGCGTTAAATTCACCCCTCCACTTT. This sequence encodes CASGSALNSPLHF. The rearrangement links TRBV9 to TRBJ1-6, with D unresolved. Looked up from germline, CDR1 is SGDLS and CDR2 is YYNGEE. Trimming left V 7 bases short and J 7 bases short, with 12 bases between. This CDR3 has 13 amino acids.

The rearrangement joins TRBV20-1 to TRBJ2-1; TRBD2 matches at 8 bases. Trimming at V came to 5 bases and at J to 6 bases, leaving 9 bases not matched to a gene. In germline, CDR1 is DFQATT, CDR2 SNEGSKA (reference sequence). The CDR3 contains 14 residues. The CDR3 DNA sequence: TGCAGTGCTCTCGGGGGGGGCAGTTTCAATGAGCAGTTCTTC. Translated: CSALGGGSFNEQFF.

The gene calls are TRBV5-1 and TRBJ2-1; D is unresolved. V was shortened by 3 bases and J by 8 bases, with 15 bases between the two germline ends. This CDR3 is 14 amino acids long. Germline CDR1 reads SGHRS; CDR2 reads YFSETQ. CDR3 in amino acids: CASSSTTGSDEQFF. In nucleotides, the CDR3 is TGCGCCAGCAGCTCTACGACTGGATCTGATGAGCAGTTCTTC.

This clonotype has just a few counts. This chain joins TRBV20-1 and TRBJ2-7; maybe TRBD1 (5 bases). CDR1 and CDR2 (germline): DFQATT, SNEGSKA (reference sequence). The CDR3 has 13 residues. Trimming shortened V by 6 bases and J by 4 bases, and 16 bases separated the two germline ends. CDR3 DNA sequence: TGCAGTGCGGTACCCAGGGCCGGTTACGAGCAGTACTTC. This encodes CSAVPRAGYEQYF.

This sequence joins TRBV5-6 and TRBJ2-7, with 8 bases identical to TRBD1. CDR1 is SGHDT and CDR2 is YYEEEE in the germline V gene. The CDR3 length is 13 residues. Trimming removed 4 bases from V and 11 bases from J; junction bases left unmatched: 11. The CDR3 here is CASSRRGQETEYF. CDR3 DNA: TGTGCCAGCAGCCGCAGGGGGCAAGAGACCGAGTACTTC.

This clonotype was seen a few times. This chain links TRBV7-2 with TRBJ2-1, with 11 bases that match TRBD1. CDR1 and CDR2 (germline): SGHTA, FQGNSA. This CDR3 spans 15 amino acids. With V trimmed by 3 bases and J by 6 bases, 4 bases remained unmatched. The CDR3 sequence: CASSLGTGGGNEQFF. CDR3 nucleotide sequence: TGTGCCAGCAGCTTGGGGACAGGGGGTGGCAATGAGCAGTTCTTC.

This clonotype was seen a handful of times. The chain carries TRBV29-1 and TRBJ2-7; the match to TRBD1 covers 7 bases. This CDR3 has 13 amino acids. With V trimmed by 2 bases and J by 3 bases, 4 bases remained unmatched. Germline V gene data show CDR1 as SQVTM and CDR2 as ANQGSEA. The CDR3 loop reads CSVESQGDYEQYF. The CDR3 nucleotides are TGCAGCGTTGAAAGCCAGGGGGACTACGAGCAGTACTTC.

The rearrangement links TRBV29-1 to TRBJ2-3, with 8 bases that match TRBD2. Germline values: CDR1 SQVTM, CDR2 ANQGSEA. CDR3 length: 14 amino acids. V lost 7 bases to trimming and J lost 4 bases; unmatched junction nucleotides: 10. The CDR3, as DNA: TGCAGCGCCGGGGGGGCGGGGGGCCCAGATACGCAGTATTTT. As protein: CSAGGAGGPDTQYF.

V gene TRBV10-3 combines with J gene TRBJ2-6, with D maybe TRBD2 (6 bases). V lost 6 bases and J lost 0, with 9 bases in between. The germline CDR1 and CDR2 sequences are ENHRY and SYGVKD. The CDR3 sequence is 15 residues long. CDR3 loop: CAISLEGSGANVLTF. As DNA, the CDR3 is TGTGCCATCAGCCTGGAGGGCTCTGGGGCCAACGTCCTGACTTTC.

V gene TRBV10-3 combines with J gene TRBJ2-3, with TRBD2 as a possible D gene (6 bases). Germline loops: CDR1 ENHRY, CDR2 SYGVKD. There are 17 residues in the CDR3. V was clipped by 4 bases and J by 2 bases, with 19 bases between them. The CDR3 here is CAISVGPRGTDTDTQYF. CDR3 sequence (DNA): TGTGCCATCAGTGTGGGCCCACGCGGGACGGACACAGATACGCAGTATTTT.

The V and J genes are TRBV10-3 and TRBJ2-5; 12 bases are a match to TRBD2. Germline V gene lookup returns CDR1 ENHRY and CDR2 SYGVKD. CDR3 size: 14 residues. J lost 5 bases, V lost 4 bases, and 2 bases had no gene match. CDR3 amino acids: CAISGTSGEETQYF. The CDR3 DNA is TGTGCCATCAGTGGGACTAGCGGGGAGGAGACCCAGTACTTC.

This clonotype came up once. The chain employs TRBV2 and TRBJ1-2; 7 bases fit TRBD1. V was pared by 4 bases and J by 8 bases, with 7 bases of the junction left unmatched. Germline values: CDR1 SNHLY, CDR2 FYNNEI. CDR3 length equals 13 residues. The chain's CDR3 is CASSGEGASGYTF. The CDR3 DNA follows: TGTGCCAGCAGTGGCGAGGGGGCATCGGGCTACACCTTC.

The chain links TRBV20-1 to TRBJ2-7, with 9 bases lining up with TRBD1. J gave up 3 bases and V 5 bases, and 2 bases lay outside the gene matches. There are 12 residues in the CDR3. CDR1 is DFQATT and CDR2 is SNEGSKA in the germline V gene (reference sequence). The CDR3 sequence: CSAADRGYEQYF. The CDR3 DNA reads TGCAGTGCTGCGGACAGGGGCTACGAGCAGTACTTC.

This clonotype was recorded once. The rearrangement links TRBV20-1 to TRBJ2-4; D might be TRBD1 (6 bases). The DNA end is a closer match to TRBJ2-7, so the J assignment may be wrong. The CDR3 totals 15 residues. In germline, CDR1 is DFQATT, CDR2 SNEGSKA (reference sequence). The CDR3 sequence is CSARATGHSPYEQYF. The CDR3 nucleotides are TGCAGTGCTAGAGCGACGGGACACTCACCCTACGAGCAGTACTTC.

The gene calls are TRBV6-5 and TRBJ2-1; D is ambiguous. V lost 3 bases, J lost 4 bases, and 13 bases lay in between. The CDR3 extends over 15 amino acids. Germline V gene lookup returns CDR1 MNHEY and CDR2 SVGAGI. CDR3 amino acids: CASSYGFRTYNEQFF. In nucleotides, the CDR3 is TGTGCCAGCAGTTATGGGTTTAGGACGTACAATGAGCAGTTCTTC.

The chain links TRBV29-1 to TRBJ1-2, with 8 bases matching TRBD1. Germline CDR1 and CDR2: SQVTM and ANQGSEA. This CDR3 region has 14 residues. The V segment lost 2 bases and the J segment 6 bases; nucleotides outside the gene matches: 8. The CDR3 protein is CSVEPPDRANGYTF. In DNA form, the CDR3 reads TGCAGCGTTGAACCGCCGGACAGGGCTAATGGCTACACCTTC.

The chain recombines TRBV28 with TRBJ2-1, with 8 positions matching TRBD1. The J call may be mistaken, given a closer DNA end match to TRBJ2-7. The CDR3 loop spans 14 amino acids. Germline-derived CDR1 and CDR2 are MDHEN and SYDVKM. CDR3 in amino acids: CASISDRVGNEQYF. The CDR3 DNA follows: TGTGCCAGCATCTCGGACAGGGTGGGCAATGAGCAGTACTTC.

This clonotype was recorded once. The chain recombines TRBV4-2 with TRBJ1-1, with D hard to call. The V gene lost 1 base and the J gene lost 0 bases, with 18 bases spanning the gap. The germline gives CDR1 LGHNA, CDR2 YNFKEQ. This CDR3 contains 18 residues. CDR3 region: CASSQVVGRVQMNTEAFF. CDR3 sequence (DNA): TGTGCCAGCAGCCAAGTGGTTGGTCGCGTACAGATGAACACTGAAGCTTTCTTT.

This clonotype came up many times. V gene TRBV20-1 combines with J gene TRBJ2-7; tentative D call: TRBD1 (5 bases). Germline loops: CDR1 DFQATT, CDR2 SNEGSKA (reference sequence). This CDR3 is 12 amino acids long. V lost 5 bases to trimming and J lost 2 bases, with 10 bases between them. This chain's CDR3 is CSAAQGTYEQYF. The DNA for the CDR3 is TGCAGTGCTGCCCAGGGCACCTACGAGCAGTACTTC.

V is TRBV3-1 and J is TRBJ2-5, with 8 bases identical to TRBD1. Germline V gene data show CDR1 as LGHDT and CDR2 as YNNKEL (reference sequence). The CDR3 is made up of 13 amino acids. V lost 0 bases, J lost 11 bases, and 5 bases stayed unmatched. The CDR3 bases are TGTGCCAGCAGCCAAGACGGACAGGGTCCTCAGTACTTC. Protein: CASSQDGQGPQYF.

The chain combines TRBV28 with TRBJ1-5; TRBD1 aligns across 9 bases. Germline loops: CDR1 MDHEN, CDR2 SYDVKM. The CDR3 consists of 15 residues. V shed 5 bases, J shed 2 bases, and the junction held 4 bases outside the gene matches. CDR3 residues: CASSRDREGNQPQHF. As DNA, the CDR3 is TGTGCCAGCAGTCGGGACAGGGAAGGCAATCAGCCCCAGCATTTT. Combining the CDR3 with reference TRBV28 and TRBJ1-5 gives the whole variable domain DVKVTQSSRYLVKRTGEKVFLECVQDMDHENMFWYRQDPGLGLRLIYFSYDVKMKEKGDIPEGYSVSREKKERFSLILESASTNQTSMYLCASSRDREGNQPQHFGDGTRLSIL.

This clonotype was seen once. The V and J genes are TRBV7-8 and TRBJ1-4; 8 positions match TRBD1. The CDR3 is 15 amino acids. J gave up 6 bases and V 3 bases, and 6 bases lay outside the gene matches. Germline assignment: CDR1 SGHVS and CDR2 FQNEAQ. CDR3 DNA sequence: TGTGCCAGCAGCTTCACAGGGGGGAGTGATGAAAAACTGTTTTTT. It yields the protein CASSFTGGSDEKLFF.

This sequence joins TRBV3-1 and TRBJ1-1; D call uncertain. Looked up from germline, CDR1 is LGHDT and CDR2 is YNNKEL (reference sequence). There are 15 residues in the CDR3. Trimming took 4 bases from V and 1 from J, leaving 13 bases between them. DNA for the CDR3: TGTGCCAGCAGCCTCGAGGCCCGGCCGAACACTGAAGCTTTCTTT. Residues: CASSLEARPNTEAFF.

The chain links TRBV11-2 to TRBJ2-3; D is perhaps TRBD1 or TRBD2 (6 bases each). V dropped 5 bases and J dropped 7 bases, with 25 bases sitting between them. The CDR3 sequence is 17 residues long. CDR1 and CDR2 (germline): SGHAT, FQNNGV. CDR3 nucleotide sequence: TGTGCCAGCAGCCCCCTGGAGGGGGTTACTCCAGAAAATACGCAGTATTTT. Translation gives CASSPLEGVTPENTQYF.

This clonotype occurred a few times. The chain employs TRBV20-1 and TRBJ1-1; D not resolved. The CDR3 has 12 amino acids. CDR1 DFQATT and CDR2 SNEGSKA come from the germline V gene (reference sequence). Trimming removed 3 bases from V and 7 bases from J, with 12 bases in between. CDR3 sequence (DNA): TGCAGTGCTAGCTCGGCATCCATTGAAGCTTTCTTT. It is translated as CSASSASIEAFF.

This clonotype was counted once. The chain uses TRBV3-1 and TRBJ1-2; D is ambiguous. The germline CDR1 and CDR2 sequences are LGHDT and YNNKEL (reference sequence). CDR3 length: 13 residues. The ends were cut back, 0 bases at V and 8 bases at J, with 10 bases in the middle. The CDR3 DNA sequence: TGTGCCAGCAGCCAAGATCTCCGGAGCGGCTACACCTTC. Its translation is CASSQDLRSGYTF.

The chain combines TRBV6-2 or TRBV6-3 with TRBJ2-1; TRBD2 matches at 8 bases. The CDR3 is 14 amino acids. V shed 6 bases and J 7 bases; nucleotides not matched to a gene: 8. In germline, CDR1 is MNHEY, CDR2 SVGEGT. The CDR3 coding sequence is TGTGCCAGCAGACGGGGGGGCGATCGTAATGAGCAGTTCTTC. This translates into CASRRGGDRNEQFF.

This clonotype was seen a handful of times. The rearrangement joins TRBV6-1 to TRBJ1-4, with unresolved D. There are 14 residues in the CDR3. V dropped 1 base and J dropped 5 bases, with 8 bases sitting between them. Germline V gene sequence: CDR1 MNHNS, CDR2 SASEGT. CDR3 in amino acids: CASSEEGMNEKLFF. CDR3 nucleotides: TGTGCCAGCAGTGAAGAGGGTATGAATGAAAAACTGTTTTTT.

In DNA form, the CDR3 reads TGTGCCAGCAGCTTAGGGGTGCTGCGGGGGGGCTGGGAGACCCAGTACTTC. It yields the protein CASSLGVLRGGWETQYF. This rearrangement joins TRBV7-2 to TRBJ2-5; the match to TRBD2 covers 9 bases. Germline CDR1 is SGHTA and CDR2 is FQGNSA. V gave up 1 base and J gave up 5 bases; unmatched junction bases: 11. CDR3 size: 17 residues.